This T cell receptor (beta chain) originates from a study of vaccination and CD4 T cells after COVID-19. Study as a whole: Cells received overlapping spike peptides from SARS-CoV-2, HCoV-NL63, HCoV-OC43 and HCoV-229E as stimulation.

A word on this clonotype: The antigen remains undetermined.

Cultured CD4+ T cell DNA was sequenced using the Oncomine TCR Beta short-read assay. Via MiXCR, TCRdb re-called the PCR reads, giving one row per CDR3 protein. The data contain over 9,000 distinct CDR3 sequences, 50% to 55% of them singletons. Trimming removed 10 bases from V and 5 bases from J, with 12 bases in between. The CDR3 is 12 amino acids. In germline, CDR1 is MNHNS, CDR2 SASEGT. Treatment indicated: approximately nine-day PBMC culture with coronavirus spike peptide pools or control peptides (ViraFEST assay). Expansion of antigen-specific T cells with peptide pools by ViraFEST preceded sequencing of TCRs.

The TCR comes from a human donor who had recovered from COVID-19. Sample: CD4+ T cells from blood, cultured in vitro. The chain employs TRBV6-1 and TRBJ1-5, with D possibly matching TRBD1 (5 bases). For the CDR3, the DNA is TGTGCCACCACTGCGGGGGATCAGCCCCAGCATTTT. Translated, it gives CATTAGDQPQHF.